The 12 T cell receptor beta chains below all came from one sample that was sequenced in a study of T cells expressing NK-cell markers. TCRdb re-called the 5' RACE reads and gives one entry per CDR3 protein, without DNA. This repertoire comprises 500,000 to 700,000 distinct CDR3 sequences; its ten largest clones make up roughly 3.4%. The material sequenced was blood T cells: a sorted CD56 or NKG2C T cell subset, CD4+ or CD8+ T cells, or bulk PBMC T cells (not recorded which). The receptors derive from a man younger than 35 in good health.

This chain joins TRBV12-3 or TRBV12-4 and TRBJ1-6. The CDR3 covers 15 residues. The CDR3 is CASTPGRTYNSPLHF.

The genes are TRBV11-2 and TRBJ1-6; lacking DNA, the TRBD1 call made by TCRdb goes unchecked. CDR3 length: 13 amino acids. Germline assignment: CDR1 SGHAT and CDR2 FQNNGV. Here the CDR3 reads CASNHGRVSPLHF.

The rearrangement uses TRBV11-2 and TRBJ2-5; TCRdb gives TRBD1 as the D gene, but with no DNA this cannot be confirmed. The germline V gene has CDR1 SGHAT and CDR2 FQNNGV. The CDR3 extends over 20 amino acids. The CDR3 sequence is CASSLETGTGRFLYQETQYF.

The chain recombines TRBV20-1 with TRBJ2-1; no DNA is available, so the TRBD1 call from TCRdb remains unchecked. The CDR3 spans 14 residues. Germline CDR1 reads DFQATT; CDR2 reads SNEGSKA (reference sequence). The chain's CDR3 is CSARDLGQGNEQFF.

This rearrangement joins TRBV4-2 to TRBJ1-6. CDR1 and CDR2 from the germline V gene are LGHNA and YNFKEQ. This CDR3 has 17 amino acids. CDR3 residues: CASSQDLISADPSPLHF.

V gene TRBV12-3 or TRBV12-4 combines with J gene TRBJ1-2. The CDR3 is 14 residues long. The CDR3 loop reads CASSFNPGVSGYTF.

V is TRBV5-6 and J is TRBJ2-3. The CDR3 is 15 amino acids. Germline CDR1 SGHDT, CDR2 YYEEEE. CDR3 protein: CASSLAGIYTDTQYF.

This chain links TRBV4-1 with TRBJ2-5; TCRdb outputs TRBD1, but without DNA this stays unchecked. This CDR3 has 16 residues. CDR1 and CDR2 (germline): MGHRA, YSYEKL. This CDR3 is CASSAFRDGPQETQYF.

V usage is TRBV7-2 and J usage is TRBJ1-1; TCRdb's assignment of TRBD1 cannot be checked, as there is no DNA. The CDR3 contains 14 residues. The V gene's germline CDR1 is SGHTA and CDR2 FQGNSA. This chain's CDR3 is CASSKLTGPTEAFF.

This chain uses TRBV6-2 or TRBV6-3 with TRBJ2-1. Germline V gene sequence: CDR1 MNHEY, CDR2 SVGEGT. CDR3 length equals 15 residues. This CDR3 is CASSVERGRPNEQFF.

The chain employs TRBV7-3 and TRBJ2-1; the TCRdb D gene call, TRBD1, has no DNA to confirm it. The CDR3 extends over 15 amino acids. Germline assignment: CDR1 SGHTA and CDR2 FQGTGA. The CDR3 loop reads CASSAPGQTYNEQFF.

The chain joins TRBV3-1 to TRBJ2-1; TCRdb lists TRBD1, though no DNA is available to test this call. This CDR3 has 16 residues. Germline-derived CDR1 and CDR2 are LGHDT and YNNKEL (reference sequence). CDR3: CASSPEGVLPGIEQFF.